This T cell receptor beta chain was observed in a study of T cell responses to AZD1222 COVID-19 vaccine. Concerning this clone itself: Its specificity is unknown.

The protocol was immunoSEQ multiplex PCR, while the TCRdb copy is restricted to in-frame clones and leaves out a portion. In the table there are roughly 150,000 clones, approximately 90% of which are singletons. Study results and limitations: Across spike, vaccine-associated CD4 TCRs were found, dominant at 160-218 and 743-854. Sampled repertoires all dated from after the peak T cell response. Recipients of two AZD1222 doses showed rising Spike-specific TCR breadth and depth.

Germline V CDR1 and CDR2: SGHTA, FQGNSA. CDR3 length: 12 residues. The germline V and J ends were trimmed by 5 bases and 13 bases, with 12 bases remaining between them. Material: peripheral blood, obtained 28 days after the second AZD1222 dose. This TCR came from an adult who received the AZD1222 COVID-19 vaccine. The rearrangement joins TRBV7-2 to TRBJ1-6; maybe TRBD1 (5 bases). CDR3 DNA: TGTGCCAGCAGCCGCCCCTGGGGGCCCCTCCACTTT. Translating gives CASSRPWGPLHF.